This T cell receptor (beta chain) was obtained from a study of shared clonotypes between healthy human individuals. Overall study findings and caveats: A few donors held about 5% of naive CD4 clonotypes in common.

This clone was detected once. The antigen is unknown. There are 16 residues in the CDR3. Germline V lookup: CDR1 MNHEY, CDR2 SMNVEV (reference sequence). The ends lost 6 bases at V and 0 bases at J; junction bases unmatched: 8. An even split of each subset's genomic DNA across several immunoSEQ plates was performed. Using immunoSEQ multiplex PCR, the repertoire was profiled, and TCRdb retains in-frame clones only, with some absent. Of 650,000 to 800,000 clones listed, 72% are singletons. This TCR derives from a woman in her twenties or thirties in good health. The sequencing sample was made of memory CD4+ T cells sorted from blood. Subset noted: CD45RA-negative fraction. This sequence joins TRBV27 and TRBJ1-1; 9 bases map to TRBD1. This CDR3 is CASRLGTGRMNTEAFF. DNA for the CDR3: TGTGCCAGCAGGCTTGGGACAGGGAGAATGAACACTGAAGCTTTCTTT.